The next 10 T cell receptor beta chains were all read from a single sample in a study of PD-1 blockade in classical Hodgkin lymphoma. Time point indicated: cycle 4 day 1 (C4D1), after about 6 weeks of nivolumab. There was relapse after autologous stem cell transplantation in every patient, and there was variation in brentuximab vedotin exposure. TCRdb keeps only in-frame clones here, not all; method: immunoSEQ multiplex PCR. This table holds approximately 52,000 clones, roughly nine tenths found once. This specimen consisted of peripheral blood mononuclear cells (PBMCs), obtained before the fourth cycle of nivolumab. These receptors originate from a human donor with classical Hodgkin lymphoma.

The rearrangement links TRBV27 to TRBJ1-6, with D possibly matching TRBD1 (5 bases). There are 12 residues in the CDR3. V gave up 4 bases and J gave up 7 bases, with 5 bases separating them. Germline assignment: CDR1 MNHEY and CDR2 SMNVEV (reference sequence). CDR3 region: CASSYRNSPLHF. The CDR3 bases are TGTGCCAGCAGTTACAGGAATTCACCCCTCCACTTT.

The V and J genes are TRBV13 and TRBJ2-7; 11 bases line up with TRBD2. The CDR3 consists of 14 residues. The V gene end was trimmed by 5 bases and the J gene end by 6 bases; junction bases not matched to a gene: 6. Germline CDR1 is PRHDT and CDR2 is FYEKMQ (reference sequence). CDR3 coding DNA: TGTGCCAGCAGCCTAATAGCGGGAGGGCGCGAGCAGTACTTC. Translating gives CASSLIAGGREQYF.

This clone was seen a single time. V and J are TRBV5-8 and TRBJ2-2; perhaps D is TRBD1 or TRBD2 (5 bases each). V dropped 3 bases and J dropped 1 base, with 13 bases sitting between them. The CDR3 has 16 residues. CDR1 is SGHTS and CDR2 is YDEGEE in the germline V gene. CDR3 DNA sequence: TGTGCCAGCAGCTCCCCGGCTGGGGGGAACACCGGGGAGCTGTTTTTT. This encodes CASSSPAGGNTGELFF. The full variable domain, with the rest looked up from reference TRBV5-8 and TRBJ2-2, is EAGVTQSPTHLIKTRGQQATLRCSPISGHTSVYWYQQALGLGLQFLLWYDEGEERNRGNFPPRFSGRQFPNYSSELNVNALELEDSALYLCASSSPAGGNTGELFFGEGSRLTVL.

The sample holds one count of this clone. This rearrangement joins TRBV28 to TRBJ1-1; 11 bases agree with TRBD1. Germline V gene sequence: CDR1 MDHEN, CDR2 SYDVKM. This CDR3 comprises 13 residues. The junction had 6 bases not matched to a gene; V was cut back by 6 bases and J by 9 bases. The CDR3 DNA reads TGTGCCAGCAGCTCGGGACAGGGGGTGCAAGCTTTCTTT. It encodes CASSSGQGVQAFF.

This clone was seen a few times. The J gene is TRBJ1-1, the V gene TRBV6-6; D possibly corresponds to TRBD1 (6 bases). The CDR3 has 12 residues. Germline-derived CDR1 and CDR2 are MNHNY and SVGAGI (reference sequence). Trimming removed 8 bases at V and 1 base at J, with 8 bases between. The CDR3 coding sequence is TGTGCCAGCGGGGGCTGGAACACTGAAGCTTTCTTT. Translating it yields CASGGWNTEAFF.

About this clone: Other DNA sequences in the sample encode the same CDR3. V gene TRBV27 combines with J gene TRBJ2-3; D ambiguous. V was pared by 5 bases and J by 0 bases, with 9 bases between. There are 14 residues in the CDR3. From germline, CDR1 is MNHEY and CDR2 SMNVEV (reference sequence). The CDR3: CASSPYPSTDTQYF. Written as DNA, the CDR3 is TGTGCCAGCAGTCCTTATCCTAGCACAGATACGCAGTATTTT.

V is TRBV7-9 and J is TRBJ1-5; D is undetermined. V shed 3 bases and J shed 4 bases, with 4 bases lying between them. This CDR3 region has 12 residues. Per germline, CDR1 SEHNR and CDR2 FQNEAQ (reference sequence). The CDR3 protein is CASSFGNQPQHF. The CDR3 DNA is TGTGCCAGCAGCTTCGGGAATCAGCCCCAGCATTTT.

V and J are TRBV27 and TRBJ1-3, with D possibly being TRBD1 (5 bases). Germline V gene data show CDR1 as MNHEY and CDR2 as SMNVEV (reference sequence). Trimming pared 4 bases from V and 4 bases from J, leaving 8 bases between. The CDR3 contains 13 residues. CDR3 in DNA: TGTGCCAGCAGTTCGAACAGGGGAAACACCATATATTTT. Translation gives CASSSNRGNTIYF.

The genes are TRBV6-5 and TRBJ2-5; 8 nucleotides align to TRBD1. The CDR3 has 16 residues. The V gene's germline CDR1 is MNHEY and CDR2 SVGAGI. The V and J ends lost 4 bases and 5 bases, in that order; junction bases with no gene match: 12. DNA of the CDR3: TGTGCCAGCAGTTTTGGACAGGGACAGTTTGGGGAGACCCAGTACTTC. As protein: CASSFGQGQFGETQYF.

This chain joins TRBV7-4 and TRBJ2-4, with a tentative D call TRBD1 (5 bases). V gave up 5 bases and J gave up 3 bases, with 17 bases separating them. The germline gives CDR1 SGHVT, CDR2 SQSDAQ. This CDR3 is 16 amino acids long. The CDR3 sequence: CASSTEVRVGKNIQYF. CDR3 nucleotide sequence: TGTGCCAGCAGCACAGAAGTCAGGGTAGGCAAAAACATTCAGTACTTC.